Below are 12 T cell receptor beta chains sequenced from a single sample in a study of OX40 agonist ivuxolimab in advanced cancers. Sequencing used immunoSEQ multiplex PCR; TCRdb keeps in-frame clones, though not all of them. This table holds tens of thousands of clones, about 78% found once. Sequenced here: CD4+ or CD8+ T cells sorted from blood, sampled in a trial of the OX40 agonist ivuxolimab. The receptors were gathered from an adult with an advanced solid tumor such as melanoma, head and neck, liver or kidney cancer.

This clone was counted once. The gene calls are TRBV6-5 and TRBJ2-1; tentative D call: TRBD2 (6 bases). Per germline, CDR1 MNHEY and CDR2 SVGAGI. With 2 bases removed from V and 6 bases from J, the gap between germline ends came to 14 bases. The CDR3 has 15 residues. The chain's CDR3 is CASSYAGLFSNEQFF. The CDR3 DNA follows: TGTGCCAGCAGTTACGCCGGACTATTTTCCAATGAGCAGTTCTTC.

This clone was detected a few times. This chain links TRBV6-5 with TRBJ2-2; D tentatively fits TRBD1 or TRBD2 (5 bases each). V was cut by 5 bases and J by 10 bases, with 17 bases left in between. Germline V gene lookup returns CDR1 MNHEY and CDR2 SVGAGI. There are 14 residues in the CDR3. The CDR3 DNA sequence: TGTGCCAGCAGTGCCACCGGGGCCCTGGAGGAGCTGTTTTTT. Protein sequence: CASSATGALEELFF.

The chain uses TRBV28 and TRBJ1-2, with D possibly matching TRBD1 (6 bases). V was clipped by 7 bases and J by 3 bases, with 15 bases between them. The CDR3 consists of 14 residues. Per the germline V gene, CDR1 is MDHEN and CDR2 is SYDVKM. DNA of the CDR3: TGTGCCAGCACCCTTGGGAGGGGGGACTATGGCTACACCTTC. Its translation is CASTLGRGDYGYTF.

Remarks on this clone: A read error may be the cause here, since a much bigger clone is one base away. The same CDR3 arises from other DNA sequences in this sample as well. This chain links TRBV19 with TRBJ1-3; TRBD1 is a possible D gene (6 bases). Trimming took 6 bases from V and 7 from J, leaving 16 bases between them. This CDR3 has 14 amino acids. Germline loops: CDR1 LNHDA, CDR2 SQIVND (reference sequence). The CDR3 bases are TGTGCCAGTAGCCCGGACAGAGGCGGGAACACCATATATTTT. Translation: CASSPDRGGNTIYF.

This rearrangement joins TRBV2 to TRBJ2-3, with TRBD2 matching over 7 bases. V lost 8 bases, J lost 4 bases, and 15 bases stayed unmatched. The CDR3 runs to 16 residues. In germline, CDR1 is SNHLY, CDR2 FYNNEI. CDR3 sequence: CASYRGTGGGPDTQYF. CDR3 sequence (DNA): TGTGCCAGCTATCGGGGGACGGGCGGGGGTCCAGATACGCAGTATTTT.

V gene TRBV27 combines with J gene TRBJ2-5; a weak D match, TRBD1 (6 bases). The CDR3 loop spans 16 amino acids. Trimming took off 8 bases at V and 0 bases at J, with 19 bases between the two ends. Looked up from germline, CDR1 is MNHEY and CDR2 is SMNVEV (reference sequence). Written as DNA, the CDR3 is TGTGCCAGCTCCCCTCGCAGGGGAGCGAACCAAGAGACCCAGTACTTC. It specifies CASSPRRGANQETQYF.

V usage is TRBV28 and J usage is TRBJ1-5; D is unresolved. Germline CDR1 and CDR2: MDHEN and SYDVKM. The CDR3 has 15 amino acids. V was shortened by 8 bases and J by 3 bases, with 17 bases between the two germline ends. Written as DNA, the CDR3 is TGTGCCAGCGATCTGACCCGGGTCCTCAATCAGCCCCAGCATTTT. Residues: CASDLTRVLNQPQHF. The entire variable domain, with the rest obtained from reference TRBV28 and TRBJ1-5, is as follows: DVKVTQSSRYLVKRTGEKVFLECVQDMDHENMFWYRQDPGLGLRLIYFSYDVKMKEKGDIPEGYSVSREKKERFSLILESASTNQTSMYLCASDLTRVLNQPQHFGDGTRLSIL.

There are a few counts of this clone. This sequence joins TRBV4-1 and TRBJ1-4; D is uncertain. This CDR3 is built from 15 residues. Trimming took 1 base from V and 6 from J, leaving 12 bases between them. Germline assignment: CDR1 MGHRA and CDR2 YSYEKL. The CDR3 loop is CASSQGWSEDEKLFF. In DNA form, the CDR3 reads TGCGCCAGCAGCCAAGGTTGGAGTGAGGATGAAAAACTGTTTTTT.

The rearrangement joins TRBV7-8 to TRBJ1-4, with 8 bases fitting TRBD1. Trimming removed 5 bases from V and 5 bases from J; junction bases left unmatched: 4. Germline values: CDR1 SGHVS, CDR2 FQNEAQ. CDR3 length equals 14 residues. The CDR3, as DNA: TGTGCCAGCAGCCCCCGGACAGGGAATGAAAAACTGTTTTTT. As protein: CASSPRTGNEKLFF.

The rearrangement joins TRBV6-5 to TRBJ1-1; D might be TRBD1 (6 bases). V lost 6 bases and J lost 10, with 18 bases in between. CDR3 length: 13 residues. Per the germline V gene, CDR1 is MNHEY and CDR2 is SVGAGI. CDR3 coding DNA: TGTGCCAGCAGCGGACAGTCCTTCCGCGGAGCTTTCTTT. Its protein is CASSGQSFRGAFF.

The genes are TRBV9 and TRBJ1-2; D remains unclear. CDR3 length: 11 residues. Trimming stripped 3 bases from V and 4 bases from J, with 4 bases between. In germline, CDR1 is SGDLS, CDR2 YYNGEE. CDR3 nucleotide sequence: TGTGCCAGCAGCGGGAGCTATGGCTACACCTTC. Translation: CASSGSYGYTF.

The J gene is TRBJ1-6, the V gene TRBV30, with D perhaps TRBD1 (6 bases). Germline CDR1 is GTSNPN and CDR2 is SVGIG (reference sequence). CDR3 length: 13 amino acids. The V end was cut by 4 bases, the J end by 6 bases, with 10 bases between. The CDR3 DNA reads TGTGCCTGGACTGGACAGCCTAATTCACCCCTCCACTTT. Protein product: CAWTGQPNSPLHF.